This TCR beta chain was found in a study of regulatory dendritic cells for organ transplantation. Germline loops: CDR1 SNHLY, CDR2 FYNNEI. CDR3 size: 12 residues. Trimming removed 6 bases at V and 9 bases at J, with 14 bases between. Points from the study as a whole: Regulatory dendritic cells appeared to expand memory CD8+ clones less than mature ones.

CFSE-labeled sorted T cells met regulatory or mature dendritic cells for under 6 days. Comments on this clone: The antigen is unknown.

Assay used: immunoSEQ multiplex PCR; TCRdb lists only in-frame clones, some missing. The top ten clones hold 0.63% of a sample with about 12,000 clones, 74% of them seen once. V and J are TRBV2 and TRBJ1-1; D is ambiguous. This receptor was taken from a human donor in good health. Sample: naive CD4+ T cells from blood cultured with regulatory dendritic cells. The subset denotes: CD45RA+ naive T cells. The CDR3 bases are TGTGCCAGCAGATCCGGAGGGAGTCAAGCTTTCTTT. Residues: CASRSGGSQAFF.